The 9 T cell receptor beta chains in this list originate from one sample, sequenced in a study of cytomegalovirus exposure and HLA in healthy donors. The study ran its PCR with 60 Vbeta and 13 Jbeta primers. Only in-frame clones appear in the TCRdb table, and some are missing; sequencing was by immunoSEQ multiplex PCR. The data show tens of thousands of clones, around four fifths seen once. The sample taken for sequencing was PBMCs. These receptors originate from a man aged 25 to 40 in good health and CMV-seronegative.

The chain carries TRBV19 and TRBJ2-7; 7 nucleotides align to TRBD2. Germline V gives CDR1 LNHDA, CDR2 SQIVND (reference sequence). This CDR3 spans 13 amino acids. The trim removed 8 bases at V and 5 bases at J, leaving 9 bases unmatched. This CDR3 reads CASLPGLSHEQYF. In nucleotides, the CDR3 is TGTGCCAGTTTGCCGGGACTATCCCACGAGCAGTACTTC.

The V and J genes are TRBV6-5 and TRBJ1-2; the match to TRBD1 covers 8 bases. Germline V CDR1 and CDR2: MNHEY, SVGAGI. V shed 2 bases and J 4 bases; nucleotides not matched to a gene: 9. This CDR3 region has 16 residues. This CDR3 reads CASSYARDRISYGYTF. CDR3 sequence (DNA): TGTGCCAGCAGTTACGCTAGGGACAGGATTTCCTATGGCTACACCTTC.

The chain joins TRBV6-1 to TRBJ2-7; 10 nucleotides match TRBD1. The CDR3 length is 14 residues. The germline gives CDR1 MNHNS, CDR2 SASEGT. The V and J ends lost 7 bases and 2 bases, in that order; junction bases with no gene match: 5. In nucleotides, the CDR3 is TGTGCCAGCATCTCGGGACAGGGGACCTACGAGCAGTACTTC. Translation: CASISGQGTYEQYF.

DNA of the CDR3: TGTGCCAGTAGGATACCGGGACAGCAGAACACTGAAGCTTTCTTT. Its translation is CASRIPGQQNTEAFF. The chain has TRBV19 and TRBJ1-1; TRBD1 agrees at 7 bases. Germline CDR1 is LNHDA and CDR2 is SQIVND (reference sequence). The CDR3 loop spans 15 amino acids. The ends lost 6 bases at V and 1 base at J; junction bases unmatched: 8.

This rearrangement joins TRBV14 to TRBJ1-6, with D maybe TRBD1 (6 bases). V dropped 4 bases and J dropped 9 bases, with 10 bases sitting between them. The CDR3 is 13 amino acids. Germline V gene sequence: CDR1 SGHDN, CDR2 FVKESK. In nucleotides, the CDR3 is TGTGCCAGCAGCCCACAGGGAATTTCACCCCTCCACTTT. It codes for CASSPQGISPLHF.

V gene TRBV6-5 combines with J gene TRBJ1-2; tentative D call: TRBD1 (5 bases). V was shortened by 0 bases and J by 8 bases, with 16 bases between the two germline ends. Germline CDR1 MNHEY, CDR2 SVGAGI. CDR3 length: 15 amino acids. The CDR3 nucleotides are TGTGCCAGCAGTTACTCGATAGGGGCAGGCGACGGCTACACCTTC. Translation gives CASSYSIGAGDGYTF.

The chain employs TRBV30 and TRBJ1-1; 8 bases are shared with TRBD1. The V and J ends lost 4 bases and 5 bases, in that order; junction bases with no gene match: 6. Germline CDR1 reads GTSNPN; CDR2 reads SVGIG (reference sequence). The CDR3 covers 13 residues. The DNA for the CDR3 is TGTGCCTGGACGAGACAGGGGTGGACTGAAGCTTTCTTT. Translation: CAWTRQGWTEAFF.

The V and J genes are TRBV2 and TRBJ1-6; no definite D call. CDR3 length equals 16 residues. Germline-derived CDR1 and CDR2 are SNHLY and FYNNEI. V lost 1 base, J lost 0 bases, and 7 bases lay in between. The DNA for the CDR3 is TGTGCCAGCAGTGAAGATCTTTCCTCCTATAATTCACCCCTCCACTTT. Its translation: CASSEDLSSYNSPLHF.

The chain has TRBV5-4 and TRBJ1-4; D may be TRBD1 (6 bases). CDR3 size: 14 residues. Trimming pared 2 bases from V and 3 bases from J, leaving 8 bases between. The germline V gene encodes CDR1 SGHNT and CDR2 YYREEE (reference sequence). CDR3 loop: CASSLDRSNEKLFF. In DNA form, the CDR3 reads TGTGCCAGCAGCTTAGACAGGTCTAATGAAAAACTGTTTTTT.